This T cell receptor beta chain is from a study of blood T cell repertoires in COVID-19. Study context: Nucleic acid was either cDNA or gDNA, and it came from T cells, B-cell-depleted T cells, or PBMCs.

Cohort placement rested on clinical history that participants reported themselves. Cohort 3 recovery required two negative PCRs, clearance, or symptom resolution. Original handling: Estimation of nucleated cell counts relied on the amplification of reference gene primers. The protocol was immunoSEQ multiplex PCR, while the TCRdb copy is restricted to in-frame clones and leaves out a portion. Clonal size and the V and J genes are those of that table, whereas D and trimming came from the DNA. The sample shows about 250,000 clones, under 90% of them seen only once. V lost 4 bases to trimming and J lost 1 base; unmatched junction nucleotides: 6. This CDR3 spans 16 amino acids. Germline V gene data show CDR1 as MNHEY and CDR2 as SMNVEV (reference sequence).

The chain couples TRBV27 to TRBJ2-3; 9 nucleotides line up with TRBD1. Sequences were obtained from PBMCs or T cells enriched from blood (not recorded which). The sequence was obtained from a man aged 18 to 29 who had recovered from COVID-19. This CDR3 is CASSSYRGLGTDTQYF. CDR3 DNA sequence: TGTGCCAGCAGTTCATACAGGGGGCTTGGCACAGATACGCAGTATTTT.